Following are 19 T cell receptor beta chains from one sample sequenced in a study of cytomegalovirus exposure and HLA in healthy donors. TCRdb keeps only in-frame clones here, not all; method: immunoSEQ multiplex PCR. The repertoire has approximately 160,000 clones, roughly 89% of them found once; the top ten carry about a tenth. Sequenced material: PBMCs. The receptors derive from a woman in her late teens or twenties in good health and CMV-seropositive.

The CDR3 region has the DNA TGTGCCAGCTCACCACCCTGGATCTGGGGATCCGGGACAGGGGGCCTCAGCTACGAGCAGTACTTC. Its protein product is CASSPPWIWGSGTGGLSYEQYF. The rearrangement uses TRBV18 and TRBJ2-7; 12 positions agree with TRBD1. CDR1 KGHSH and CDR2 LQKENI come from the germline V gene. The CDR3 covers 22 residues. J lost 3 bases, V lost 0 bases, and 21 bases had no gene match.

This chain connects TRBV4-2 to TRBJ2-1; 7 nucleotides match TRBD2. Germline CDR1 LGHNA, CDR2 YNFKEQ. This CDR3 comprises 18 residues. V lost 0 bases and J lost 6; bases outside the gene matches: 14. The CDR3 here is CASSQDDVRLADGNEQFF. CDR3 DNA: TGTGCCAGCAGCCAAGATGACGTCCGGCTAGCGGACGGCAATGAGCAGTTCTTC.

This chain links TRBV19 with TRBJ2-7; D possibly corresponds to TRBD2 (5 bases). V lost 5 bases and J lost 2, with 13 bases in between. The CDR3 contains 14 residues. Looked up from germline, CDR1 is LNHDA and CDR2 is SQIVND (reference sequence). CDR3 residues: CASSLPGKTYEQYF. The CDR3 region has the DNA TGTGCCAGTAGTCTCCCCGGGAAAACCTACGAGCAGTACTTC.

Here the CDR3 reads CASSPGGGRSGANVLTF. CDR3 sequence (DNA): TGTGCCAGCAGTCCCGGTGGGGGCCGATCTGGGGCCAACGTCCTGACTTTC. The chain joins TRBV7-9 to TRBJ2-6, with D maybe TRBD1 (6 bases). The CDR3 consists of 17 residues. Germline V gives CDR1 SEHNR, CDR2 FQNEAQ (reference sequence). V was trimmed by 6 bases and J by 1 base, leaving 16 bases between them.

The chain couples TRBV6-5 to TRBJ2-1, with 10 bases fitting TRBD2. V trimming: 7 bases; J trimming: 10 bases; junction bases outside the gene matches: 7. The germline V gene encodes CDR1 MNHEY and CDR2 SVGAGI. CDR3 length equals 13 residues. Here the CDR3 DNA reads TGTGCCAGCACCCTAGCGGGAGCGCGGGAGCAGTTCTTC. It is translated as CASTLAGAREQFF.

This chain connects TRBV7-2 to TRBJ2-7; 12 nucleotides match TRBD1. V lost 4 bases and J lost 6; bases outside the gene matches: 7. The germline V gene encodes CDR1 SGHTA and CDR2 FQGNSA. This CDR3 is built from 15 residues. The CDR3 DNA reads TGTGCCAGCAGCTACTCCGGGACAGGGGGCCTCGAGCAGTACTTC. Amino acids: CASSYSGTGGLEQYF.

The chain carries TRBV10-3 and TRBJ2-2, with 10 bases matching TRBD2. The CDR3 runs 16 residues. CDR1 and CDR2 from the germline V gene are ENHRY and SYGVKD. The J segment lost 7 bases and the V segment lost 5 bases, leaving 10 bases of the junction unmatched. CDR3 residues: CAISPSGRGRDGELFF. The CDR3, as DNA: TGTGCCATCAGTCCTAGCGGGAGAGGGCGGGACGGGGAGCTGTTTTTT.

The chain combines TRBV4-2 with TRBJ1-3; 8 bases are shared with TRBD1. J was trimmed by 4 bases and V by 3 bases; bases with no gene match: 17. This CDR3 is 19 amino acids long. CDR1 is LGHNA, CDR2 YNFKEQ, per germline. In DNA form, the CDR3 reads TGTGCCAGCAGCCAGGACCTTCAGCAGTGGACAGGGTTAGGAAACACCATATATTTT. Translated, it gives CASSQDLQQWTGLGNTIYF.

This sequence joins TRBV4-3 and TRBJ2-4; 9 nucleotides line up with TRBD1. The CDR3 loop spans 12 amino acids. The junction had 0 bases not matched to a gene; V was cut back by 3 bases and J by 9 bases. Germline V gene data show CDR1 as LGHNA and CDR2 as YSLEER. CDR3 coding DNA: TGCGCCAGCAGCCAGGACAGGGGCATTCAGTACTTC. Translating it yields CASSQDRGIQYF.

The V and J genes are TRBV7-9 and TRBJ1-1; TRBD1 might be the D (6 bases). Germline loops: CDR1 SEHNR, CDR2 FQNEAQ (reference sequence). This CDR3 is built from 14 residues. Deletions cut 7 bases from V and 3 bases from J, with 15 bases between. The CDR3 region has the DNA TGTGCCAGCACCCCACCGCCAGGGGACACTGAAGCTTTCTTT. This codes for CASTPPPGDTEAFF.

This clone was observed a single time. The chain has TRBV6-5 and TRBJ2-2, with 9 bases that match TRBD2. The CDR3 is 15 amino acids. The V and J ends lost 6 bases and 2 bases, in that order; junction bases with no gene match: 4. CDR1 and CDR2 (germline): MNHEY, SVGAGI. CDR3 loop: CASRAGGKNTGELFF. For the CDR3, the DNA is TGTGCCAGCAGGGCGGGAGGGAAAAACACCGGGGAGCTGTTTTTT.

The chain has TRBV28 and TRBJ1-2; 7 nucleotides match TRBD1. Germline loops: CDR1 MDHEN, CDR2 SYDVKM. CDR3 length: 13 amino acids. J lost 2 bases, V lost 8 bases, and 5 bases had no gene match. This CDR3 reads CASLDRENYGYTF. DNA of the CDR3: TGTGCCAGCCTCGACAGGGAGAACTATGGCTACACCTTC.

This clone has only a few counts. The chain is built from TRBV30 and TRBJ1-2; D gene ambiguous. V gave up 2 bases and J gave up 2 bases, with 9 bases separating them. This CDR3 is built from 13 residues. CDR1 is GTSNPN, CDR2 SVGIG, per germline (reference sequence). In DNA form, the CDR3 reads TGTGCCTGGAGTTGGCAGACAAACTATGGCTACACCTTC. Translating gives CAWSWQTNYGYTF.

The rearrangement links TRBV9 to TRBJ1-3, with no clear D. Germline-derived CDR1 and CDR2 are SGDLS and YYNGEE. The CDR3 spans 15 residues. Trimming removed 1 base from V and 4 bases from J, with 12 bases in between. This chain's CDR3 is CASSVTSREGNTIYF. The CDR3 DNA reads TGTGCCAGCAGCGTAACCTCTAGGGAGGGAAACACCATATATTTT.

The chain employs TRBV10-3 and TRBJ1-2, with 8 bases that match TRBD1. The CDR3 contains 12 residues. V lost 11 bases, J lost 5 bases, and 7 bases stayed unmatched. Germline assignment: CDR1 ENHRY and CDR2 SYGVKD. CDR3 bases: TGTGCCGCACAGGGGGAAGGGTATGGCTACACCTTC. Encoded protein: CAAQGEGYGYTF.

V usage is TRBV4-1 and J usage is TRBJ1-1; a possible D gene is TRBD1 (6 bases). Trimming removed 3 bases from V and 2 bases from J, with 13 bases in between. The CDR3 runs to 15 residues. The V gene's germline CDR1 is MGHRA and CDR2 YSYEKL. In DNA, the CDR3 is TGCGCCAGCAGCCAGGTTGACAGGTCCAACACTGAAGCTTTCTTT. Amino acids: CASSQVDRSNTEAFF.

The V gene is TRBV10-3, the J gene TRBJ2-7; D is ambiguous. The germline CDR1 and CDR2 sequences are ENHRY and SYGVKD. V lost 4 bases and J lost 6, with 10 bases in between. The CDR3 has 12 amino acids. As DNA, the CDR3 is TGTGCCATCAGTGCTAGAACGGTCGAGCAGTACTTC. Residues: CAISARTVEQYF.

This CDR3 is CASSSTGGGNTEAFF. In DNA form, the CDR3 reads TGTGCCAGCAGCTCCACCGGAGGGGGCAACACTGAAGCTTTCTTT. This chain connects TRBV7-6 to TRBJ1-1, with 7 bases lining up with TRBD1. V shed 4 bases, J shed 2 bases, and the junction held 7 bases outside the gene matches. This CDR3 has 15 residues. Germline V lookup: CDR1 SGHVS, CDR2 FNYEAQ.

The chain has TRBV6-1 and TRBJ1-1; no reliable D call. Trimming took off 6 bases at V and 1 base at J, with 9 bases between the two ends. The CDR3 is 13 amino acids. From germline, CDR1 is MNHNS and CDR2 SASEGT. The CDR3 DNA sequence: TGTGCCAGCAGAACTTGGTCGAACACTGAAGCTTTCTTT. Protein product: CASRTWSNTEAFF.